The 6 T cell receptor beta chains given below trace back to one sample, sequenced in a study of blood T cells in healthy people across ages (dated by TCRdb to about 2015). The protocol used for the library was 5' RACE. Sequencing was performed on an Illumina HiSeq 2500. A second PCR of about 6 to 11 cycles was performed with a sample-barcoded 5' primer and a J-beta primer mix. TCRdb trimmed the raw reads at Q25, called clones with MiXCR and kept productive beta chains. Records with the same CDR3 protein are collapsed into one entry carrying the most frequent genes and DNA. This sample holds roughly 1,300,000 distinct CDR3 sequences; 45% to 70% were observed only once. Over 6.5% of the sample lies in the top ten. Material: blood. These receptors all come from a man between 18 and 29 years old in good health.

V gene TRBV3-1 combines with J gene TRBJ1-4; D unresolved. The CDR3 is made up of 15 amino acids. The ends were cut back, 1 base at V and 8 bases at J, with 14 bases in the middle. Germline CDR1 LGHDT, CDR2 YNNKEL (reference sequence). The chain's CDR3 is CASSQGLGGDEKLFF. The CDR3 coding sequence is TGTGCCAGCAGCCAAGGTTTGGGAGGTGACGAAAAACTGTTTTTT.

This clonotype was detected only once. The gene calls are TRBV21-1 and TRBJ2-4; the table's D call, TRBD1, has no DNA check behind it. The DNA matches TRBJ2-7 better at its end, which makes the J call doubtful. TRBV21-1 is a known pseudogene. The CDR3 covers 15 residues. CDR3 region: CASSNPMGQGYEQYF. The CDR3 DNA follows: TGTGCCAGCAGCAATCCTATGGGACAGGGGTACGAGCAGTACTTC.

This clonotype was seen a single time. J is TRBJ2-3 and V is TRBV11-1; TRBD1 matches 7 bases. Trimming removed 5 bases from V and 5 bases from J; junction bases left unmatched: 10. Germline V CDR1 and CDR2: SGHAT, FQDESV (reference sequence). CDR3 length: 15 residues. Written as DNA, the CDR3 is TGTGCCAGCAGCCCGACAGGGATTAGAGGAGATACGCAGTATTTT. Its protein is CASSPTGIRGDTQYF.

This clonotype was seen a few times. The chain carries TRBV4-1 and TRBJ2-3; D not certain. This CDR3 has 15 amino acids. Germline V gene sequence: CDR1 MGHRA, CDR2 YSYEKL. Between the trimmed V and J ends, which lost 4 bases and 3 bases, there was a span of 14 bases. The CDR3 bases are TGCGCCAGCAGCCGAGAAGAACAGTCGACAGATACGCAGTATTTT. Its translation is CASSREEQSTDTQYF.

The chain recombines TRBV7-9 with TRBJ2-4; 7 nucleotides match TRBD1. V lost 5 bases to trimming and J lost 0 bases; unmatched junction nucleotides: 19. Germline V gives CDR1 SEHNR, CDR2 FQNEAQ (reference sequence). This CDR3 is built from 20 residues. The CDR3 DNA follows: TGTGCCAGCAGCCCAACACTATTAATGGGGACAGAGCTAGCCAAAAACATTCAGTACTTC. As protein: CASSPTLLMGTELAKNIQYF.

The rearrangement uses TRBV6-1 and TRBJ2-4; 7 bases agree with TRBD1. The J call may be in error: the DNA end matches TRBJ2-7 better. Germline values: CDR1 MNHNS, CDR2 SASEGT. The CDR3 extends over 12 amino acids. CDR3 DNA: TGTGCCAGCCGGGACAGACACTACGAGCAGTACTTC. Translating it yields CASRDRHYEQYF.